This entry is about one T cell receptor (beta chain). The CDR3 is 15 amino acids. Germline V lookup: CDR1 MNHEY, CDR2 SVGAGI. V shed 7 bases and J 0 bases; nucleotides not matched to a gene: 3. These data belong to a study of blood T cell repertoires in COVID-19. On the study more broadly: The study drew acute and convalescent COVID-19 samples from the United States, Italy and Spain. PBMCs, B-cell-depleted T cells, or T cells provided the cDNA or gDNA that made up the material.

Source study methods: Researchers report that nucleated cell counts were estimated from reference gene primer amplification. This table comes from immunoSEQ multiplex PCR, and its TCRdb copy is limited to in-frame clones, with some not included. V and J calls plus clone size are reproduced from that table; the DNA served to infer D and trimming. In the table there are over 100,000 clones, approximately 80% of which are singletons. Sequenced sample: peripheral blood. The sequence was collected from a woman aged 50 to 60 with acute or convalescent COVID-19. The gene calls are TRBV6-5 and TRBJ1-5; 10 nucleotides agree with TRBD1. DNA of the CDR3: TGTGCCAGCATAGGACAGGGGGTTAGCAATCAGCCCCAGCATTTT. Translation: CASIGQGVSNQPQHF.